This T cell receptor (beta chain) was found in a study of blood T cell repertoires in COVID-19. Study in general: Sites across the United States, Italy and Spain contributed samples from acute and convalescent COVID-19. The analysed material was cDNA or gDNA that came from T cells, B-cell-depleted T cells, or PBMCs.

CDR1 SGHTA and CDR2 FQGNSA come from the germline V gene. V shed 5 bases and J shed 4 bases, with 15 bases lying between them. The CDR3 is 14 residues long. Authors' methods: Researchers report that nucleated cell counts were estimated from reference gene primer amplification. Profiled with immunoSEQ multiplex PCR; TCRdb holds only in-frame clones, not every one. The V and J calls and clone size are taken from that table; D and trimming were inferred from the DNA. Of approximately 350,000 clones in the sample, roughly 89% were seen once. Sequenced material: peripheral blood. This receptor was identified in a woman between 18 and 30 years old who had recovered from COVID-19. The chain couples TRBV7-2 to TRBJ2-7; possibly TRBD1 for D (5 bases). CDR3 in amino acids: CASSLEGRTYEQYV. In nucleotides, the CDR3 is TGTGCCAGCAGCCTCGAAGGCCGGACATACGAGCAGTACGTC.